This T cell receptor beta chain was identified in a study of T cell responses to AZD1222 COVID-19 vaccine. TCRdb's copy holds only in-frame clones and misses some; the assay was immunoSEQ multiplex PCR. The sample contains about 170,000 clones, roughly nine tenths of which appear only once. The CDR3 is 15 residues long. Germline V gives CDR1 KGHSH, CDR2 LQKENI. V dropped 2 bases and J dropped 5 bases, with 15 bases sitting between them. The sequence was collected from an adult in good health. This sequence joins TRBV18 and TRBJ2-5; perhaps D is TRBD1 or TRBD2 (5 bases each). The starting material was peripheral blood, obtained on day 0 of AZD1222 vaccination. The CDR3 DNA is TGTGCCAGCTCACCAGCCGGGGCCCGTATTGAGACCCAGTACTTC. It specifies CASSPAGARIETQYF. The variable domain in full, completed from reference TRBV18 and TRBJ2-5, reads NAGVMQNPRHLVRRRGQEARLRCSPMKGHSHVYWYRQLPEEGLKFMVYLQKENIIDESGMPKERFSAEFPKEGPSILRIQQVVRGDSAAYFCASSPAGARIETQYFGPGTRLLVL.